Sequencing of this T cell receptor (beta chain) was carried out in a study of CD8+ T cells in alopecia areata. The sequencing template was cDNA reverse transcribed from extracted RNA. TCRdb's table, derived via immunoSEQ multiplex PCR, lists solely in-frame clones and lacks some. The sample has some 11,000 clones, more than 45% seen once. Lesional scalp punch biopsies and peripheral blood came from alopecia areata patients. Looked up from germline, CDR1 is SEHNR and CDR2 is FQNEAQ (reference sequence). Trimming took 3 bases from V and 2 from J, leaving 9 bases between them. The CDR3 is made up of 14 amino acids.

The chain employs TRBV7-9 and TRBJ2-3; TRBD2 is a possible D gene (5 bases). This receptor was identified in a human donor with alopecia areata. Sequencing was done on a sample of skin. In DNA form, the CDR3 reads TGTGCCAGCAGCTTTAGCGATAACACAGATACGCAGTATTTT. Translating it yields CASSFSDNTDTQYF.